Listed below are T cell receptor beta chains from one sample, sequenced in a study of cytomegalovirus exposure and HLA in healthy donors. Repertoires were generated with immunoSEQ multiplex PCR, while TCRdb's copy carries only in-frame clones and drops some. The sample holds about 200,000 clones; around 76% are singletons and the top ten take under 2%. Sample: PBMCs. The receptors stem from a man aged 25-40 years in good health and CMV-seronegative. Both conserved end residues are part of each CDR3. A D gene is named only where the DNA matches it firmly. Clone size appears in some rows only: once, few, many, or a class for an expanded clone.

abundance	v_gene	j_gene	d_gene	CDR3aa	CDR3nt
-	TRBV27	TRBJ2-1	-	CASSPGRQRNEQFF	TGTGCCAGCAGTCCTGGGAGGCAGAGGAATGAGCAGTTCTTC
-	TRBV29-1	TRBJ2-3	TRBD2	CSVAGTSGRATFTDTQYF	TGCAGCGTTGCCGGGACTAGCGGGAGAGCCACCTTCACAGATACGCAGTATTTT
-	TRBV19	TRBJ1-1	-	CASIQDSLEAEAFF	TGTGCCAGTATTCAGGACAGCTTGGAGGCAGAAGCTTTCTTT
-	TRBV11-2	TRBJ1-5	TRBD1	CASSPGGNQPQHF	TGTGCCAGCAGCCCAGGGGGTAATCAGCCCCAGCATTTT
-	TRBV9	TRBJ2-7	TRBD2	CASSPGTSGTYEQYF	TGTGCCAGCAGCCCAGGGACTAGCGGTACCTACGAGCAGTACTTC
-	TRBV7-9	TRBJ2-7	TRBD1	CASSLEGQGYEQYF	TGTGCCAGCAGCTTAGAGGGACAGGGCTACGAGCAGTACTTC
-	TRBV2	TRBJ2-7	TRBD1	CATARQDRGGEQYF	TGTGCCACAGCTCGACAGGACAGGGGGGGCGAGCAGTACTTC
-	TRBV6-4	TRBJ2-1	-	CASSRDFFNEQFF	TGTGCCAGCAGCAGGGACTTTTTCAATGAGCAGTTCTTC
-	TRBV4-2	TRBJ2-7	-	CASSQEPRAYSTEQYF	TGTGCCAGCAGCCAAGAACCCAGGGCTTATAGTACCGAGCAGTACTTC
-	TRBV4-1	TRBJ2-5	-	CASSSQGQRAARTQYF	TGCGCCAGCAGCTCTCAAGGTCAGCGGGCGGCCAGGACCCAGTACTTC
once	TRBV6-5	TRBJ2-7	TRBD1	CASSPSRDRGYEQYF	TGTGCCAGCAGCCCGTCTCGGGACAGAGGCTACGAGCAGTACTTC
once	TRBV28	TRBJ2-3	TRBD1	CASRLRDRSTDTQYF	TGTGCCAGCAGGCTCCGGGACAGGAGCACAGATACGCAGTATTTT
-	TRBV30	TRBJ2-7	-	CAWARTTYEQYF	TGTGCCTGGGCAAGGACAACCTACGAGCAGTACTTC
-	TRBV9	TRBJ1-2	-	CASSAGSPRGGYTF	TGTGCCAGCAGCGCAGGGTCTCCCCGTGGTGGCTACACCTTC
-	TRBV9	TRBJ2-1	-	CASSDNSLGRGLNEQFF	TGTGCCAGCAGCGACAATTCCCTCGGGAGAGGATTAAATGAGCAGTTCTTC
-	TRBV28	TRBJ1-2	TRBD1	CASSSGGAFGNYGYTF	TGTGCCAGCAGTTCAGGGGGCGCCTTTGGAAACTATGGCTACACCTTC
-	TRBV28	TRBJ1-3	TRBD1	CASIRGTASGNTIYF	TGTGCCAGCATCAGGGGGACAGCCTCTGGAAACACCATATATTTT
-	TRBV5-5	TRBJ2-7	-	CASSLTGLGVQYF	TGTGCCAGCAGTCTAACAGGGTTGGGTGTGCAGTACTTC
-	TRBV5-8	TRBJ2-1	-	CASSQLSAGGFF	TGTGCCAGCAGCCAACTATCAGCGGGTGGGTTCTTC
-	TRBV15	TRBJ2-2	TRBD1	CATSRDSTGGFTGELFF	TGTGCCACCAGCAGAGATTCGACAGGGGGCTTTACCGGGGAGCTGTTTTTT
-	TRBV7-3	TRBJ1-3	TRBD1	CASSLKQGNTIYF	TGTGCCAGCAGCTTAAAACAGGGGAACACCATATATTTT
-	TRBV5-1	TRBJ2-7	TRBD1	CASSQSPGQGSYEQYF	TGCGCCAGCAGCCAGTCTCCGGGACAGGGGTCCTACGAGCAGTACTTC
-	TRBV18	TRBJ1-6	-	CASSPLLGDDSPLHF	TGTGCCAGCTCACCACTGCTGGGAGATGATTCACCCCTCCACTTT
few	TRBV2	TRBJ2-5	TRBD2	CASVGLAGKGKTQYF	TGTGCCAGCGTGGGACTAGCGGGAAAGGGAAAGACCCAGTACTTC
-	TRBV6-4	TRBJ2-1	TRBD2	CASRREALYNEQFF	TGTGCCAGCAGGCGGGAGGCCCTCTACAATGAGCAGTTCTTC
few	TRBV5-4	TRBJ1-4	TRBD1	CASSGQGGEKLFF	TGTGCCAGCAGCGGACAGGGAGGTGAAAAACTGTTTTTT
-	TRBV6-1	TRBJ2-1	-	CASSEAGVAYNEQFF	TGTGCCAGCAGTGAAGCAGGGGTGGCCTACAATGAGCAGTTCTTC
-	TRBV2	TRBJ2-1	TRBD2	CASSDPAGDINEQFF	TGTGCCAGCAGTGATCCAGCGGGAGATATCAATGAGCAGTTCTTC
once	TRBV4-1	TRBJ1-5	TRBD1	CASSQDGGRDRVGGAQHF	TGCGCCAGCAGCCAAGATGGGGGTCGGGACAGGGTTGGCGGGGCGCAGCATTTT
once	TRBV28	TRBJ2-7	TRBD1	CASRPGQGFYEQYF	TGTGCCAGCAGACCGGGACAGGGATTCTACGAGCAGTACTTC
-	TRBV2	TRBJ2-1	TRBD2	CASREGLAGGFGEQFF	TGTGCCAGCAGAGAAGGACTAGCGGGAGGTTTTGGCGAGCAGTTCTTC
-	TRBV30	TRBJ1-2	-	CAWSVLGGRVAYGYTF	TGTGCCTGGAGTGTACTGGGGGGGCGGGTAGCTTATGGCTACACCTTC
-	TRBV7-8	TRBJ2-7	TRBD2	CASSSPSGSIYEQYF	TGTGCCAGCAGTTCTCCTAGCGGGAGTATTTACGAGCAGTACTTC
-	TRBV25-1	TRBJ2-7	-	CASSERAYEQYF	TGTGCCAGCAGTGAACGCGCTTACGAGCAGTACTTC
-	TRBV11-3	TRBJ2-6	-	CASSQSGSGPGANVLTF	TGTGCCAGCAGCCAAAGTGGTAGCGGACCCGGGGCCAACGTCCTGACTTTC
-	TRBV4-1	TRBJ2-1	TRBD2	CASSPLGTSGRNEQFF	TGCGCCAGCAGCCCCCTAGGGACTAGCGGGAGGAATGAGCAGTTCTTC
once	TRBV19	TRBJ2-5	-	CASSPRTKQETQYF	TGTGCCAGTAGTCCCCGGACAAAACAAGAGACCCAGTACTTC
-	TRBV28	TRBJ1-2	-	CASRGHENQGSGYTF	TGTGCCAGCAGGGGTCACGAGAATCAGGGATCTGGCTACACCTTC
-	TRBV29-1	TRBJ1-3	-	CSVDETGSGNTIYF	TGCAGCGTTGACGAGACAGGCTCTGGAAACACCATATATTTT
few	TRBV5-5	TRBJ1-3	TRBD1	CASSPGQSLWDTIYF	TGTGCCAGCAGTCCGGGACAGTCTCTATGGGACACCATATATTTT
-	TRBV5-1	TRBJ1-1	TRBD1	CASSSTGALTEAFF	TGCGCCAGCAGCTCGACAGGGGCGTTGACTGAAGCTTTCTTT
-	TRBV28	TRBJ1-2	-	CASTTTRPYGYTF	TGTGCCAGCACCACAACACGCCCCTATGGCTACACCTTC
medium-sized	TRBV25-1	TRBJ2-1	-	CASSERTESSYNEQFF	TGTGCCAGCAGTGAACGGACAGAGAGCTCCTACAATGAGCAGTTCTTC
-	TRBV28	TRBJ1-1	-	CASSLSGPGITEAFF	TGTGCCAGCAGCTTATCCGGGCCAGGGATCACTGAAGCTTTCTTT
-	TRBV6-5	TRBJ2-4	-	CASSRQVGKNIQYF	TGTGCCAGCAGTCGACAGGTCGGGAAAAACATTCAGTACTTC
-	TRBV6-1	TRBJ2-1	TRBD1	CASSGPDRGLSYNEQFF	TGTGCCAGCAGTGGGCCAGACAGGGGACTCTCCTACAATGAGCAGTTCTTC
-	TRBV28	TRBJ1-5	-	CASSYPGRGKQPQHF	TGTGCCAGCAGTTACCCCGGGAGGGGGAAACAACCCCAGCATTTT